These 25 T cell receptor beta chains share one sample of origin, sequenced in a study of beta chain features in type 1 diabetes. Of the isolated RNA, all was reverse transcribed, and so the sequenced material was expressed TCRB transcripts. Using immunoSEQ multiplex PCR, the repertoire was profiled, and TCRdb retains in-frame clones only, with some absent. The sample has about 130,000 clones, about 10% seen once. Sequencing was performed on central memory CD4+ T cells from blood. These receptors all stem from a man between 18 and 29 years old in good health.

The rearrangement links TRBV18 to TRBJ2-1; weak D call: TRBD1 (5 bases). V was clipped by 2 bases and J by 7 bases, with 15 bases between them. Per the germline V gene, CDR1 is KGHSH and CDR2 is LQKENI. This CDR3 comprises 15 residues. In DNA, the CDR3 is TGTGCCAGCTCACCAGGGCAGGGTTGGACGAATGAGCAGTTCTTC. As protein: CASSPGQGWTNEQFF.

This clone showed up just a few times. This chain uses TRBV28 with TRBJ2-1, with D unresolved. The CDR3 is 12 residues long. V dropped 2 bases and J dropped 10 bases, with 9 bases sitting between them. Per germline, CDR1 MDHEN and CDR2 SYDVKM. CDR3 in amino acids: CASSLERREQFF. In DNA, the CDR3 is TGTGCCAGCAGTTTAGAGCGTCGGGAGCAGTTCTTC.

This clone has only a few counts. The chain has TRBV5-1 and TRBJ2-7, with D possibly matching TRBD1 (6 bases). Between the trimmed V and J ends, which lost 0 bases and 6 bases, there was a span of 13 bases. The CDR3 runs 14 residues. Germline values: CDR1 SGHRS, CDR2 YFSETQ. The CDR3 coding sequence is TGCGCCAGCAGCTTGGGACAACAGGGTGGCGAGCAGTACTTC. It translates to CASSLGQQGGEQYF.

This clone was observed a few times. This sequence joins TRBV5-1 and TRBJ2-1, with 7 positions matching TRBD1. The length of the CDR3 is 14 residues. Germline assignment: CDR1 SGHRS and CDR2 YFSETQ. V lost 4 bases to trimming and J lost 3 bases; unmatched junction nucleotides: 4. The CDR3 coding sequence is TGCGCCAGCAGCCCAGGGACAGTCTACAATGAGCAGTTCTTC. This encodes CASSPGTVYNEQFF.

CDR3 nucleotides: TGTGCCAGCAGCTTTGGGACTAGCGGGAGCTACGAGCAGTACTTC. Translation gives CASSFGTSGSYEQYF. V gene TRBV7-9 combines with J gene TRBJ2-7; 14 bases match TRBD2. CDR3 size: 15 residues. Germline-derived CDR1 and CDR2 are SEHNR and FQNEAQ (reference sequence). J lost 3 bases, V lost 3 bases, and 1 base had no gene match.

The genes are TRBV10-3 and TRBJ2-5; D is undetermined. CDR1 and CDR2 (germline): ENHRY, SYGVKD. Trimming cost V 6 bases and J 2 bases, with 4 bases left between them. This CDR3 comprises 11 residues. The CDR3 protein is CAIRSQETQYF. The CDR3 bases are TGTGCCATCAGGTCGCAAGAGACCCAGTACTTC.

This chain links TRBV6-5 with TRBJ2-2; possible D gene TRBD2, 6 bases. The CDR3 consists of 12 residues. The V and J ends lost 5 bases and 9 bases respectively, with 10 bases between them. Germline V gene lookup returns CDR1 MNHEY and CDR2 SVGAGI. CDR3 nucleotides: TGTGCCAGCAGTGGCCGCGGGAGGGAGCTGTTTTTT. Its translation is CASSGRGRELFF.

V usage is TRBV18 and J usage is TRBJ1-5; 12 positions match TRBD1. With 0 bases clipped from V and 2 bases from J, the junction kept 8 bases outside the gene matches. The germline CDR1 and CDR2 sequences are KGHSH and LQKENI. This CDR3 is built from 19 residues. The CDR3: CASSPPRSGTGGGNQPQHF. The CDR3 coding sequence is TGTGCCAGCTCACCACCCAGATCCGGGACAGGGGGCGGCAATCAGCCCCAGCATTTT.

The rearrangement uses TRBV7-2 and TRBJ1-5; 8 bases are a match to TRBD1. The CDR3 extends over 14 amino acids. V gave up 1 base and J gave up 9 bases; unmatched junction bases: 5. CDR1 and CDR2 from the germline V gene are SGHTA and FQGNSA. CDR3 sequence (DNA): TGTGCCAGCAGCTTAGACGGACAGGGTCGGCCCCAGCATTTT. Translated, it gives CASSLDGQGRPQHF.

This clone was recorded a few times. CDR3 in amino acids: CASSLVVGRGTEAFF. CDR3 sequence (DNA): TGTGCCAGCAGCTTAGTAGTTGGCAGGGGAACTGAAGCTTTCTTT. This rearrangement joins TRBV11-2 to TRBJ1-1; TRBD1 might be the D (6 bases). This CDR3 is 15 amino acids long. Per the germline V gene, CDR1 is SGHAT and CDR2 is FQNNGV. The V and J ends lost 1 base and 5 bases respectively, with 14 bases between them.

The rearrangement links TRBV28 to TRBJ2-7; TRBD1 matches at 7 bases. The CDR3 is 14 residues long. Trimming cost V 6 bases and J 2 bases; bases outside gene matches: 7. CDR1 is MDHEN and CDR2 is SYDVKM in the germline V gene. The CDR3 sequence is CASRGRDRPYEQYF. CDR3 sequence (DNA): TGTGCCAGCAGGGGAAGGGACAGACCCTACGAGCAGTACTTC.

This clone was counted a few times. The genes are TRBV6-5 and TRBJ2-7, with 9 bases lining up with TRBD1. The V gene end was trimmed by 6 bases and the J gene end by 5 bases; junction bases not matched to a gene: 5. The CDR3 extends over 13 amino acids. The germline V gene encodes CDR1 MNHEY and CDR2 SVGAGI. CDR3 DNA sequence: TGTGCCAGCAGGGGGACAGGGCGGGACGAGCAGTACTTC. This codes for CASRGTGRDEQYF.

This clone was counted at least ten times. V gene TRBV29-1 combines with J gene TRBJ1-5; 9 positions agree with TRBD1. V dropped 3 bases and J dropped 4; count of bases not matched to a gene: 4. This CDR3 contains 14 residues. Germline lookup yields CDR1 SQVTM and CDR2 ANQGSEA. In DNA, the CDR3 is TGCAGCGTTGACCGGGACAGGGAAAATCAGCCCCAGCATTTT. Amino acid sequence: CSVDRDRENQPQHF. Combining the CDR3 with reference TRBV29-1 and TRBJ1-5 gives the whole variable domain SAVISQKPSRDICQRGTSLTIQCQVDSQVTMMFWYRQQPGQSLTLIATANQGSEATYESGFVIDKFPISRPNLTFSTLTVSNMSPEDSSIYLCSVDRDRENQPQHFGDGTRLSIL.

The sample holds a few counts of this clone. This chain links TRBV7-2 with TRBJ2-7; 9 bases are a match to TRBD2. The CDR3 extends over 14 amino acids. Germline V lookup: CDR1 SGHTA, CDR2 FQGNSA. V lost 5 bases to trimming and J lost 6 bases; unmatched junction nucleotides: 8. The CDR3 loop is CASSQQRGVVEQYF. The CDR3 DNA is TGTGCCAGCAGCCAACAGCGGGGGGTGGTCGAGCAGTACTTC.

This clone was counted a few times. This chain links TRBV6-1 with TRBJ2-5; D remains unclear. The CDR3 extends over 13 amino acids. Germline V gene lookup returns CDR1 MNHNS and CDR2 SASEGT. Trimming took off 2 bases at V and 2 bases at J, with 6 bases between the two ends. CDR3: CASSELEQETQYF. DNA of the CDR3: TGTGCCAGCAGTGAATTAGAGCAAGAGACCCAGTACTTC.

The chain employs TRBV5-1 and TRBJ2-2, with D perhaps TRBD1 (6 bases). Germline CDR1 and CDR2: SGHRS and YFSETQ. The CDR3 sequence is 15 residues long. Trimming took off 3 bases at V and 6 bases at J, with 15 bases between the two ends. The CDR3 region has the DNA TGCGCCAGCAGCTCTGCCCTACAGGGACCCGGGGAGCTGTTTTTT. Its protein product is CASSSALQGPGELFF.

V usage is TRBV6-5 and J usage is TRBJ2-5, with 8 bases lining up with TRBD2. V shed 5 bases, J shed 5 bases, and the junction held 4 bases outside the gene matches. Germline CDR1 and CDR2: MNHEY and SVGAGI. The CDR3 has 13 amino acids. CDR3 loop: CASSRGGAETQYF. The CDR3 DNA is TGTGCCAGCAGTCGGGGGGGGGCGGAGACCCAGTACTTC.

This clone was observed once. J is TRBJ2-2 and V is TRBV27; possible D gene TRBD1, 5 bases. The CDR3 is 14 amino acids. V lost 3 bases, J lost 5 bases, and 10 bases lay in between. The germline CDR1 and CDR2 sequences are MNHEY and SMNVEV (reference sequence). The CDR3 nucleotides are TGTGCCAGCAGTTTTGCAGGGATGACCGGGGAGCTGTTTTTT. This translates into CASSFAGMTGELFF.

This clone appeared a few times. The CDR3 spells CASSLAGGPVDTQYF. The CDR3 nucleotides are TGTGCCAGCAGCTTAGCGGGGGGGCCTGTAGATACGCAGTATTTT. This sequence joins TRBV7-3 and TRBJ2-3; 9 bases agree with TRBD2. This CDR3 spans 15 amino acids. Germline CDR1 SGHTA, CDR2 FQGTGA. Trimming removed 2 bases from V and 5 bases from J; junction bases left unmatched: 5.

This clone has just a few counts. This chain connects TRBV14 to TRBJ2-3, with 10 nucleotides matching TRBD1. J was trimmed by 4 bases and V by 2 bases; bases with no gene match: 3. The CDR3 consists of 15 residues. Germline V lookup: CDR1 SGHDN, CDR2 FVKESK. The CDR3 nucleotides read TGTGCCAGCAGCCAACTAGGACAGGGGGCAGATACGCAGTATTTT. Its translation is CASSQLGQGADTQYF. The whole variable domain, remainder taken from reference TRBV14 and TRBJ2-3, is EAGVTQFPSHSVIEKGQTVTLRCDPISGHDNLYWYRRVMGKEIKFLLHFVKESKQDESGMPNNRFLAERTGGTYSTLKVQPAELEDSGVYFCASSQLGQGADTQYFGPGTRLTVL.

This clone was counted only a few times. The V and J genes are TRBV7-2 and TRBJ1-5; tentative D call: TRBD1 (6 bases). V lost 5 bases, J lost 5 bases, and 10 bases lay in between. CDR3 length: 13 amino acids. The germline V gene has CDR1 SGHTA and CDR2 FQGNSA. The CDR3 loop reads CASSRQDYQPQHF. The CDR3 nucleotides are TGTGCCAGCAGCCGACAGGACTATCAGCCCCAGCATTTT.

There are a few counts of this clone. The genes are TRBV18 and TRBJ2-2; 8 bases are shared with TRBD1. V trimming: 6 bases; J trimming: 3 bases; junction bases outside the gene matches: 9. The CDR3 extends over 16 amino acids. Germline V gene data show CDR1 as KGHSH and CDR2 as LQKENI. In DNA form, the CDR3 reads TGTGCCAGCTCGGCTACGACAGGGGCGGACACCGGGGAGCTGTTTTTT. It specifies CASSATTGADTGELFF.

This clone was seen a few times. The rearrangement links TRBV10-3 to TRBJ2-3, with 9 bases that match TRBD1. Per germline, CDR1 ENHRY and CDR2 SYGVKD. This CDR3 spans 13 amino acids. Trimming cost V 10 bases and J 5 bases; bases outside gene matches: 7. Here the CDR3 reads CATRTGAGDTQYF. The CDR3 nucleotides are TGTGCCACCAGGACAGGGGCGGGAGATACGCAGTATTTT.

This clone turned up a few times. The chain is built from TRBV27 and TRBJ1-2; 7 nucleotides align to TRBD1. Germline CDR1 reads MNHEY; CDR2 reads SMNVEV (reference sequence). The V segment lost 5 bases and the J segment 8 bases; nucleotides outside the gene matches: 14. CDR3 length: 15 residues. CDR3 protein: CASSPYIIQGNGYTF. The CDR3 region has the DNA TGTGCCAGCAGTCCCTACATTATACAGGGGAACGGCTACACCTTC.

The chain employs TRBV18 and TRBJ2-7; possible D gene TRBD1, 5 bases. The CDR3 contains 16 residues. V gave up 5 bases and J gave up 0 bases, with 17 bases separating them. CDR1 and CDR2 from the germline V gene are KGHSH and LQKENI. Written as DNA, the CDR3 is TGTGCCAGCTCAACTACCACGCAGGGATACTCCTACGAGCAGTACTTC. Its protein product is CASSTTTQGYSYEQYF.